This T cell receptor (beta chain) was found in a study of T cell responses to AZD1222 COVID-19 vaccine. Points from the study as a whole: Repertoire sampling happened only post peak T cell response. A reported finding is that nearly half of spike-specific TCRs target unmutated variant regions. Just a handful of AZD1222 recipients were seropositive at baseline.

Germline V gene sequence: CDR1 GTSNPN, CDR2 SVGIG (reference sequence). There are 14 residues in the CDR3. Trimming took 4 bases from V and 2 from J, leaving 12 bases between them. On this clone itself: The antigen remains undetermined.

The analysis combined second doses at about 4 or about 12 weeks. TCRdb's copy holds only in-frame clones and misses some; the assay was immunoSEQ multiplex PCR. The sample has under 150,000 clones; approximately 90% are singletons. The receptor comes from an adult who received the AZD1222 COVID-19 vaccine. The chain joins TRBV30 to TRBJ2-4, with D perhaps matching TRBD2 (6 bases). The sample consisted of peripheral blood, taken 28 days after the second AZD1222 dose. The CDR3 DNA sequence: TGTGCCTGGAATACAGGACTATCCAAAAACATTCAGTACTTC. This encodes CAWNTGLSKNIQYF. Filled out from reference TRBV30 and TRBJ2-4, the complete variable domain reads SQTIHQWPATLVQPVGSPLSLECTVEGTSNPNLYWYRQAAGRGLQLLFYSVGIGQISSEVPQNLSASRPQDRQFILSSKKLLLSDSGFYLCAWNTGLSKNIQYFGAGTRLSVL.